The sequence of this T cell receptor beta chain was determined in a study of naive and memory T cell subsets. General observations from the study: TCR counts from RNA may reflect activation-linked expression changes. In CD4 and CD8 cells, diversity dropped from naive through EMRA. Naive repertoires, especially CD8, held a few larger clonotypes, possibly memory cells re-expressing CD45RA.

CDR3 length equals 14 residues. The V and J ends lost 3 bases and 4 bases respectively, with 11 bases between them. About this clonotype itself: Antigen unknown.

Cells stained for CD3, CD4, CD8, CD45RA and CD27 were sorted into four subsets. The beta constant-region primer was an equimolar mix of two oligonucleotides covering TRBC1 and TRBC2. Ligated cDNA was amplified by four rounds of PCR with nested alpha and beta constant-region primers and SP2. TCRdb independently ran MiXCR on the UMI-ligation and nested PCR reads; one entry per CDR3 protein. The sample contains under 150,000 distinct CDR3 sequences, under 25% of which appear only once. The chain uses TRBV12-3 or TRBV12-4 and TRBJ2-3; D might be TRBD2 (5 bases). The TCR comes from a human donor in good health. The sample consisted of naive CD8+ T cells from blood. The CDR3 DNA reads TGTGCCAGCAGTTTTTTCAGGAGGTCAGATACGCAGTATTTT. Translated: CASSFFRRSDTQYF.